The sequence of this T cell receptor beta chain was determined in a study of post-analysis software for immune sequencing data. The overall study: The study covered relapsing-remitting, secondary progressive and progressive-relapsing courses of multiple sclerosis.

This clonotype was detected only a few times. The antigen remains undetermined. The study's findings and limits: Patients showed TRBV5-6, TRBV5-1 and TRBV20-1 among 4 or 5 TRBV segments more frequent than in controls. By F measure, strong co-clustering occurred among samples prepared in the same batch. Multiple sclerosis patients had significantly lower normalized Chao1 diversity than controls.

Per the germline V gene, CDR1 is MDHEN and CDR2 is SYDVKM. V lost 6 bases to trimming and J lost 11 bases; unmatched junction nucleotides: 13. The CDR3 is 14 residues long. Prepared TCR beta cDNA libraries contained unique molecular identifiers. Some 500,000 cDNA molecules came from about 1 to 10 million T cells. TCRdb fed the PCR reads into MiXCR, producing one record per CDR3 protein. Seen here are 650,000 to 850,000 distinct CDR3 sequences, 46% observed once, and the top ten hold approximately 5%. The source material was blood. The receptor was derived from a girl between 10 and 17 years old with multiple sclerosis. V and J are TRBV28 and TRBJ1-1; 9 nucleotides match TRBD1. The DNA for the CDR3 is TGTGCCAGCAGCGAAAACAGGGGGCCGGCCCTCGCTTTCTTT. This codes for CASSENRGPALAFF.